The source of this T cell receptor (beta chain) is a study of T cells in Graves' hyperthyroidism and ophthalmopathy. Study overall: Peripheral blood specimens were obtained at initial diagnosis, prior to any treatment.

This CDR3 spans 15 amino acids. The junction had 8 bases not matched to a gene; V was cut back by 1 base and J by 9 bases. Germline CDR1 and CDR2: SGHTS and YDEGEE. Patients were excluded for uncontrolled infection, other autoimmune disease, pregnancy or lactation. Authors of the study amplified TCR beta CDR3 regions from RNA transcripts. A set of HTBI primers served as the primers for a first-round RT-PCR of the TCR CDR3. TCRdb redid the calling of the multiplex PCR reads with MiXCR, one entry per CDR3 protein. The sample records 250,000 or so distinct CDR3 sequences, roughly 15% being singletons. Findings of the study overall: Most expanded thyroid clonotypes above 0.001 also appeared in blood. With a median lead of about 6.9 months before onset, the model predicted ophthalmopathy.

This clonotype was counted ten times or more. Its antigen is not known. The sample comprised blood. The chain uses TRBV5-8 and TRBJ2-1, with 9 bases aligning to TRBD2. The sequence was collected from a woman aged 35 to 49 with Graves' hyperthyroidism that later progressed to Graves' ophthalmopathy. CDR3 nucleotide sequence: TGTGCCAGCAGCTTGTCGGGCGGGAGGGCCGTTGAGCAGTTCTTC. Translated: CASSLSGGRAVEQFF.